A selection of T cell receptor beta chains follows, all from one sample in a study of post-analysis software for immune sequencing data. TCRdb fed the PCR reads into MiXCR, producing one record per CDR3 protein. The sample has approximately 690,000 distinct CDR3 sequences, roughly three fifths seen once. Sequenced sample: blood. These receptors were taken from a girl aged 2-10 years with multiple sclerosis. CDR3s include the opening cysteine and the closing phenylalanine or tryptophan. The D gene is left open where the match is weak. Part of the rows lack a size; the others show once, few, many or a class for expanded clones.

>TRBV9|many|TRBJ2-1|TRBD2
TGTGCCAGCAGCGGTAGCGGGAGGACCCACAATGAGCAGTTCTTC
CASSGSGRTHNEQFF
>TRBV10-3|-|TRBJ2-4|-
TGTGCCATCAGTGACGAAAACATTCAGTACTTC
CAISDENIQYF
>TRBV30|-|TRBJ2-1|TRBD2
TGTGCCTGGAGCCCCGGGGGGGTCGGGAATGAGCAGTTCTTC
CAWSPGGVGNEQFF
>TRBV5-1|-|TRBJ1-2|-
TGCGCCAGCAGGGGACCGGATACCTATGGCTACACCTTC
CASRGPDTYGYTF
>TRBV20-1|-|TRBJ2-7|TRBD2
TGCAGTGCTAGGGGGAGCCTAGCGGGCTCCTACGAGCAGTACTTC
CSARGSLAGSYEQYF
>TRBV29-1|few|TRBJ1-2|TRBD1
TGCAGCGTTGAAGATCGCCAGGGGGCGGGGGGCTACACCTTC
CSVEDRQGAGGYTF
>TRBV5-1|-|TRBJ2-5|-
TGCGCCAGCAGCTTGGGGGGAATTGGGCAAGAGACCCAGTACTTC
CASSLGGIGQETQYF
>TRBV6-2/TRBV6-3|-|TRBJ2-3|TRBD2
TGTGCCAGCAGTGACATACTAGCGGGGGACACAGATACGCAGTATTTT
CASSDILAGDTDTQYF
>TRBV20-1|few|TRBJ2-6|-
TGCAGTGCTAGAGATGCTGGGGCCAACGTCCTGACTTTC
CSARDAGANVLTF
>TRBV24-1|-|TRBJ2-2|-
TGTGCCACCAGTGATTTGCAGGGCACCGGGGAGCTGTTTTTT
CATSDLQGTGELFF
>TRBV28|-|TRBJ2-7|-
TGTGCCAGCAGGACGGCCGCAAACAGGGTTAAGGGCGAGCAGTACTTC
CASRTAANRVKGEQYF
>TRBV5-5|few|TRBJ1-2|-
TGTGCCAGCAGCTTGGACAGGGAAAACACCTTC
CASSLDRENTF
>TRBV29-1|-|TRBJ1-4|-
TGCAGCGTTGGGGACGGGGGACTGTTTTTT
CSVGDGGLFF
>TRBV6-2/TRBV6-3|-|TRBJ2-1|TRBD1
TGTGCCAGCGGTCTAGGGACAGGGTTTTGGAATGAGCAGTTCTTC
CASGLGTGFWNEQFF
>TRBV5-1|-|TRBJ2-5|-
TGCGCCAGCAGCTTCGGTGGGACGAGCCAAGAGACCCAGTACTTC
CASSFGGTSQETQYF
>TRBV5-5|-|TRBJ2-7|-
TGTGCCAGCAGCTTGGTCAGTTTGCGCGAGCAGTACTTC
CASSLVSLREQYF
>TRBV29-1|few|TRBJ2-2|-
TGCAGCGTTAAGGCAGGGCGAAACACCGGGGAGCTGTTTTTT
CSVKAGRNTGELFF
>TRBV12-3/TRBV12-4|few|TRBJ2-7|-
TGTGCCAGCAGTATCCACGCTGGGTACGAGCAGTACTTC
CASSIHAGYEQYF
>TRBV18|-|TRBJ2-7|-
TGTGCCAGCTCACCAGAACTCAGGGCAGCTTACGAGCAGTACTTC
CASSPELRAAYEQYF
>TRBV4-1|-|TRBJ2-7|TRBD2
TGCGCCAGCAGCCAGATGCGACTAGCGAACTACGAGCAGTACTTC
CASSQMRLANYEQYF
>TRBV28|-|TRBJ2-5|-
TGTGCCAGCAGCCCATCTCGACAGGCCAAAGAGACCCAGTACTTC
CASSPSRQAKETQYF
>TRBV10-2|-|TRBJ2-6|-
TGCGCCAGCAGTGATCAGGGGACCATTGGGGCCAACGTCCTGACTTTC
CASSDQGTIGANVLTF
>TRBV5-1|-|TRBJ2-3|TRBD2
TGCGCCAGCAGCTCGACGCCTAGCGGGAGCCCCACAGATACGCAGTATTTT
CASSSTPSGSPTDTQYF
>TRBV24-1|-|TRBJ2-1|-
TGTGCCACCAGTGGAGGAGGGCGTAATGAGCAGTTCTTC
CATSGGGRNEQFF
>TRBV5-1|-|TRBJ2-7|TRBD1
TGCGCCAGCAGCTTGGCGAAAAACAGGGGAGAAGGAGAGCAGTACTTC
CASSLAKNRGEGEQYF
>TRBV7-3|-|TRBJ1-5|-
TGTGCCAGCAGCTTAATATCGCAGGGGAACAATCAGCCCCAGCATTTT
CASSLISQGNNQPQHF
>TRBV5-1|-|TRBJ2-7|-
TGCGCCAGCAGCTCCGACAGTTCAACCTACGAACAGTACTTC
CASSSDSSTYEQYF
>TRBV7-2|-|TRBJ2-3|-
TGTGCCAGCAGCTTCGACGCACGGAGCACGCAGTATTTT
CASSFDARSTQYF
>TRBV5-1|-|TRBJ2-5|TRBD2
TGCGCCAGCAGCTCGGGGCCTAGCGGGAGATGGGTCGAAGAGACCCAGTACTTC
CASSSGPSGRWVEETQYF
>TRBV6-2/TRBV6-3|few|TRBJ2-2|TRBD1
TGTGCCAGCACCGACAGGGGGAACACCGGGGAGCTGTTTTTT
CASTDRGNTGELFF
>TRBV5-5|-|TRBJ2-1|TRBD1
TGTGCCAGCAGGGGACAGGTTTCCTACAATGAGCAGTTCTTC
CASRGQVSYNEQFF
>TRBV7-7|few|TRBJ2-1|TRBD1
TGTGCCAGCAGCTACCGGGACAGGGGAAGGAATGAGCAGTTCTTC
CASSYRDRGRNEQFF
>TRBV4-3|-|TRBJ1-2|-
TGCGCCAGCAGCGTTACAGGGTCGGACTATGGCTACACCTTC
CASSVTGSDYGYTF
>TRBV18|-|TRBJ2-3|-
TGTGCCAGCTCACCTATAACGGAAACAGATACGCAGTATTTT
CASSPITETDTQYF
>TRBV10-3|-|TRBJ2-1|-
TGTGCCATCAGTGAGAGAAGTCAGCTCTACAATGAGCAGTTCTTC
CAISERSQLYNEQFF
>TRBV29-1|-|TRBJ2-7|TRBD2
TGCAGCGTAGATAGTACTAGCGGCTCCTACGAGCAGTACTTC
CSVDSTSGSYEQYF
>TRBV4-1|-|TRBJ2-2|-
TGCGCCAGCAGCCAAGGCGAGGCCGGGGAGCTGTTTTTT
CASSQGEAGELFF
>TRBV7-9|-|TRBJ2-7|-
TGTGCCAGCAGCTTACGCGAATTGAGCTCCTACGAGCAGTACTTC
CASSLRELSSYEQYF
>TRBV6-2/TRBV6-3|-|TRBJ1-5|TRBD1
TGTGCCAGCAGTTACGGGACAGGGACCTATAGCAATCAGCCCCAGCATTTT
CASSYGTGTYSNQPQHF
>TRBV6-1|-|TRBJ1-1|-
TGTGCCAGCACCCTAACAGCGAACACTGAAGCTTTCTTT
CASTLTANTEAFF
>TRBV6-5|few|TRBJ2-5|-
TGTGCCAGCAGTTACGAGGGGGTCGAGACCCAGTACTTC
CASSYEGVETQYF
>TRBV5-1|-|TRBJ1-1|TRBD1
TGCGCCAGCAGCGTGTGGACAGGGGGGACTGAAGCTTTCTTT
CASSVWTGGTEAFF
>TRBV20-1|-|TRBJ2-5|-
TGCAGTGCTTGGGACCTACAACCTCAAGAGACCCAGTACTTC
CSAWDLQPQETQYF
>TRBV12-3/TRBV12-4|-|TRBJ2-3|-
TGTGCCAGCAGTCTCCCCAAGGGTCTTCTTCTCCCGAGCACAGATACGCAGTATTTT
CASSLPKGLLLPSTDTQYF
>TRBV6-5|-|TRBJ1-2|TRBD1
TGTGCCAGTCAAGACAGGGACTATGGCTACACCTTC
CASQDRDYGYTF
>TRBV10-3|once|TRBJ2-3|TRBD2
TGTGCCATCAGTGAACCAGCGGGAGGCACAGATACGCAGTATTTT
CAISEPAGGTDTQYF
>TRBV29-1|-|TRBJ2-7|TRBD2
TGCAGCGTTGATGGCGGGAGCGACGAGCAGTACTTC
CSVDGGSDEQYF
>TRBV15|-|TRBJ2-5|-
TGTGCCACCAGCAGACAGGGGAAGGAGACCCAGTACTTC
CATSRQGKETQYF